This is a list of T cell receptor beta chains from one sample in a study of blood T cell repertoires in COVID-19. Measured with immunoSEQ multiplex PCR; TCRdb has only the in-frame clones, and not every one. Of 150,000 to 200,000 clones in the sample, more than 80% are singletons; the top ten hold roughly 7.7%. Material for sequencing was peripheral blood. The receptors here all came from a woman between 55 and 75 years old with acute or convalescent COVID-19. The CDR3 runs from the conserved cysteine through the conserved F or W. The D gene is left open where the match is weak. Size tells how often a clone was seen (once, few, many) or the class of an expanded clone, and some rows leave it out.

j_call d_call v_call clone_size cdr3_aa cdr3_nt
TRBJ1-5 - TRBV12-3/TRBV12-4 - CASSLAGGPQHF TGTGCCAGCAGTTTAGCTGGTGGCCCCCAGCATTTT
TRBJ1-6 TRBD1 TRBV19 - CASTGTGHLALHF TGTGCCAGTACGGGGACAGGGCATTTGGCCCTCCACTTT
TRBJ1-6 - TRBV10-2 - CASTQAGSNSPLHF TGCGCCAGCACCCAGGCCGGCAGTAATTCACCCCTCCACTTT
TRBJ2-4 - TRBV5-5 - CASSFRQEQMSKNIQYF TGTGCCAGCAGCTTCCGACAGGAGCAAATGAGCAAAAACATTCAGTACTTC
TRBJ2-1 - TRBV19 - CASRTRRGQFF TGTGCCAGTAGAACGCGGAGGGGCCAGTTCTTC
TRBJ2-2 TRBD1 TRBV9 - CASSAYRGQSGELFF TGTGCCAGCAGCGCCTACAGGGGGCAATCGGGGGAGCTGTTTTTT
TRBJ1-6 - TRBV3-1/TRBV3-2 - CASSPVVGRSPLHF TGTGCCAGCAGCCCGGTGGTGGGGCGGTCACCCCTCCACTTT
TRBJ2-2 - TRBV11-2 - CASSSSVLANTGELFF TGTGCCAGCAGCTCCTCCGTTCTAGCGAACACCGGGGAGCTGTTTTTT
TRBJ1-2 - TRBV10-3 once CAISDRVGREVGYTF TGTGCCATCAGTGATCGAGTCGGCAGGGAGGTTGGCTACACCTTC
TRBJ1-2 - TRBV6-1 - CASSEVPGNGYTF TGTGCCAGCAGTGAAGTGCCAGGGAATGGCTACACCTTC
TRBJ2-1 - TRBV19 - CASSQLAEGSYNEQFF TGTGCCAGTAGTCAATTAGCGGAAGGCTCCTACAATGAGCAGTTCTTC
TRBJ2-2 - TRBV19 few CAMRAANTGELFF TGTGCCATGCGAGCGGCGAACACCGGGGAGCTGTTTTTT
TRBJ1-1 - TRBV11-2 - CASSLSGTMNTEAFF TGTGCCAGCAGCTTATCAGGGACAATGAACACTGAAGCTTTCTTT
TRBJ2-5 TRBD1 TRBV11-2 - CASSRVGQGGQETQYF TGTGCCAGCAGCAGGGTAGGACAGGGGGGTCAAGAGACCCAGTACTTC